The 14 T cell receptor beta chains below were found in one sample sequenced in a study of T cells in Graves' hyperthyroidism and ophthalmopathy. Researchers took RNA transcripts and amplified the TCR beta CDR3 regions from them. HTBI primers were the set used in a first-round RT-PCR of the TCR CDR3. TCRdb re-analysed the multiplex PCR reads in MiXCR, keeping a single row per CDR3 protein. The table has 500,000 to 800,000 distinct CDR3 sequences, around 15% seen once. Material: blood. The receptors derive from a woman aged 50 to 65 with Graves' ophthalmopathy.

This clonotype was seen ten or more times. The rearrangement uses TRBV19 and TRBJ1-1, with D unresolved. V lost 4 bases, J lost 0 bases, and 15 bases lay in between. The CDR3 is 16 residues long. The germline gives CDR1 LNHDA, CDR2 SQIVND (reference sequence). CDR3 DNA sequence: TGTGCCAGTAGTACTCTCGGGAATCACTTGAACACTGAAGCTTTCTTT. This translates into CASSTLGNHLNTEAFF.

This clonotype was seen repeatedly, ten times or more. CDR3 protein: CASSLAFRGSSTDTQYF. CDR3 bases: TGTGCCAGCAGTTTAGCGTTCCGCGGGAGTAGCACAGATACGCAGTATTTT. The rearrangement joins TRBV12-3 or TRBV12-4 to TRBJ2-3, with 7 bases that match TRBD2. The CDR3 runs 17 residues. Trimming took 0 bases from V and 0 from J; bases not matched to a gene: 6.

Comment on this clonotype: A much larger clone differs by one base, so this may be a read error. The CDR3 DNA is TGTGCCAGCGGTTTAGGAGCTCCGGAGACCCAGTACTTC. Translation: CASGLGAPETQYF. The rearrangement links TRBV28 to TRBJ2-5; D not certain. CDR1 and CDR2 from the germline V gene are MDHEN and SYDVKM. The CDR3 consists of 13 residues.

This clonotype was found many times. The chain has TRBV28 and TRBJ2-1, with 9 nucleotides matching TRBD2. The CDR3 runs to 16 residues. Germline assignment: CDR1 MDHEN and CDR2 SYDVKM. J was trimmed by 7 bases and V by 5 bases; bases with no gene match: 12. The CDR3 nucleotides are TGTGCCAGCAGTCCACTCTCGCGGGAGGGCCTAAATGAGCAGTTCTTC. Its translation: CASSPLSREGLNEQFF. The full variable domain, completed using reference TRBV28 and TRBJ2-1, is DVKVTQSSRYLVKRTGEKVFLECVQDMDHENMFWYRQDPGLGLRLIYFSYDVKMKEKGDIPEGYSVSREKKERFSLILESASTNQTSMYLCASSPLSREGLNEQFFGPGTRLTVL.

The table lists this clonotype with many counts. J is TRBJ2-7 and V is TRBV5-8, with 11 bases aligning to TRBD1. The trim removed 3 bases at V and 5 bases at J, leaving 1 base unmatched. CDR3 length: 13 residues. The germline gives CDR1 SGHTS, CDR2 YDEGEE. The CDR3 sequence is CASSSGQGDEQYF. CDR3 sequence (DNA): TGTGCCAGCAGCTCGGGACAGGGGGACGAGCAGTACTTC.

This clonotype was picked up a small number of times. This rearrangement joins TRBV28 to TRBJ2-2; D is perhaps TRBD1 (6 bases). The germline gives CDR1 MDHEN, CDR2 SYDVKM. The V end was cut by 5 bases, the J end by 3 bases, with 19 bases between. CDR3 size: 17 residues. As DNA, the CDR3 is TGTGCCAGCAGTCGTGTTCAGGGGCGCTGGTACACCGGGGAGCTGTTTTTT. It codes for CASSRVQGRWYTGELFF.

J is TRBJ2-1 and V is TRBV28; 8 bases agree with TRBD1. The trim removed 4 bases at V and 0 bases at J, leaving 8 bases unmatched. The CDR3 contains 17 residues. From germline, CDR1 is MDHEN and CDR2 SYDVKM. CDR3 residues: CASSSNWDRSSYNEQFF. The DNA for the CDR3 is TGTGCCAGCAGTTCTAACTGGGACAGGAGCTCCTACAATGAGCAGTTCTTC.

This clonotype was picked up many times. The chain uses TRBV12-3 or TRBV12-4 and TRBJ2-1; D remains unclear. The CDR3 extends over 13 amino acids. V was pared by 1 base and J by 6 bases, with 7 bases between. CDR3 DNA sequence: TGTGCCAGCAGTTTAGAGGTCCCCAATGAGCAGTTCTTC. It specifies CASSLEVPNEQFF.

This clonotype was seen many times. The genes are TRBV28 and TRBJ2-1; 12 positions match TRBD1. The CDR3 extends over 16 amino acids. Germline V gene lookup returns CDR1 MDHEN and CDR2 SYDVKM. Losses at the gene ends were 6 bases for V and 2 bases for J; bases not matched to a gene: 5. DNA for the CDR3: TGTGCCAGCAGGGGGACAGGGGGCAAAGCCTACAATGAGCAGTTCTTC. Translating it yields CASRGTGGKAYNEQFF. Drawing the rest from reference TRBV28 and TRBJ2-1, the complete variable domain is DVKVTQSSRYLVKRTGEKVFLECVQDMDHENMFWYRQDPGLGLRLIYFSYDVKMKEKGDIPEGYSVSREKKERFSLILESASTNQTSMYLCASRGTGGKAYNEQFFGPGTRLTVL.

This CDR3 is CASSSGEVQGLRGYTF. CDR3 coding DNA: TGTGCCAGCAGTTCGGGGGAAGTACAGGGGCTCCGCGGCTACACCTTC. The chain combines TRBV28 with TRBJ1-2; 7 nucleotides line up with TRBD1. Trimming at V came to 4 bases and at J to 8 bases, leaving 16 bases not matched to a gene. Germline V CDR1 and CDR2: MDHEN, SYDVKM. CDR3 length: 16 residues.

The chain couples TRBV7-6 to TRBJ2-7, with TRBD2 matching 12 bases. The ends lost 1 base at V and 3 bases at J; junction bases unmatched: 7. The CDR3 runs 17 residues. CDR1 and CDR2 (germline): SGHVS, FNYEAQ. The CDR3 nucleotides are TGTGCCAGCAGCTTAGTTTCAGGACTAGCGGGGTTCTACGAGCAGTACTTC. It is translated as CASSLVSGLAGFYEQYF.

This clonotype was seen ten or more times. The V and J genes are TRBV7-3 and TRBJ1-6; D unresolved. V lost 5 bases and J 8 bases, leaving 10 bases between the germline ends. This CDR3 has 13 residues. Looked up from germline, CDR1 is SGHTA and CDR2 is FQGTGA. The CDR3, as DNA: TGTGCCAGCAGCCCCCGACCGGATTCACCCCTCCACTTT. Its translation is CASSPRPDSPLHF.

This clonotype was detected many times. This chain joins TRBV13 and TRBJ2-5; D may be TRBD2 (5 bases). CDR1 and CDR2 (germline): PRHDT, FYEKMQ (reference sequence). V was shortened by 2 bases and J by 4 bases, with 8 bases between the two germline ends. The CDR3 contains 13 residues. The DNA for the CDR3 is TGTGCCAGCAGCTTATCGGGGATAGAGACCCAGTACTTC. Its protein is CASSLSGIETQYF.

Comment on this clonotype: A much larger clone differs from this one at a single base, so this may be a read error. The conserved phenylalanine or tryptophan normally closing the CDR3 is absent here, so this likely arose from a read error. This chain uses TRBV7-2 with TRBJ1-6; 7 nucleotides line up with TRBD1. V was pared by 5 bases and J by 7 bases, with 5 bases of the junction left unmatched. Germline lookup yields CDR1 SGHTA and CDR2 FQGNSA. The CDR3 has 14 amino acids. The CDR3 sequence: CASSLQGWNSPLHL. The CDR3 bases are TGTGCCAGCAGCCTACAGGGGTGGAATTCACCCCTCCACTTA.